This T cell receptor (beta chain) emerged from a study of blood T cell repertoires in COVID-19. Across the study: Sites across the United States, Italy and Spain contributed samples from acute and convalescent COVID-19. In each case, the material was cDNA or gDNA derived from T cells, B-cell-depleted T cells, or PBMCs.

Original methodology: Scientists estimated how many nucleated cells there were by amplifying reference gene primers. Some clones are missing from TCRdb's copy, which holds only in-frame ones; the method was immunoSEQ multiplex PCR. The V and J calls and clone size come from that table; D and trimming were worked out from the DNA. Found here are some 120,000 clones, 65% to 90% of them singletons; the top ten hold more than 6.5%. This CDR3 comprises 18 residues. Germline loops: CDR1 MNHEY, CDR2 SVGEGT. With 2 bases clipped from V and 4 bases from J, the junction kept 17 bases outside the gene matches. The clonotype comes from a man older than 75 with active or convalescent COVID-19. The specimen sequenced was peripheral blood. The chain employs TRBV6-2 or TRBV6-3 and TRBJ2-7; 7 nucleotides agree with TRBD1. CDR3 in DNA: TGTGCCAGCAGTTACCCGTTTACAGGGGTCCAAGACGAGTACGAGCAGTACTTC. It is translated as CASSYPFTGVQDEYEQYF.